Below, 17 T cell receptor beta chains from the same sample are listed, as sequenced in a study of blood T cells in healthy people across ages. Primers used in a second PCR of roughly 6 to 12 cycles were a sample-barcoded 5' primer and a J-beta primer mix. TCRdb ran MiXCR on the 5' RACE reads and lists one entry per CDR3 protein. The sample includes roughly 1,700,000 distinct CDR3 sequences, 28% of them seen just once. The sequencing sample was made of blood. The receptors originated from a woman aged 30 to 39 in good health.

There are a few counts of this clonotype. The junction does not match germline at one end; this may be a read error. The chain employs TRBV2 and TRBJ2-7; 12 bases fit TRBD2. This CDR3 comprises 14 residues. CDR1 and CDR2 from the germline V gene are SNHLY and FYNNEI. The CDR3: CASRGLAGTYELYF. DNA of the CDR3: TGTGCCAGCAGAGGACTAGCGGGAACCTACGAGCTGTACTTC. Full variable domain (rest looked up from reference TRBV2 and TRBJ2-7): EPEVTQTPSHQVTQMGQEVILRCVPISNHLYFYWYRQILGQKVEFLVSFYNNEISEKSEIFDDQFSVERPDGSNFTLKIRSTKLEDSAMYFCASRGLAGTYELYFGPGTRLTVT.

The rearrangement uses TRBV5-1 and TRBJ1-6; D not resolved. CDR3 size: 16 residues. Trimming took 0 bases from V and 12 from J, leaving 19 bases between them. Germline CDR1 reads SGHRS; CDR2 reads YFSETQ. CDR3 amino acids: CASSLGGPQSGEPLHF. CDR3 sequence (DNA): TGCGCCAGCAGCTTGGGAGGACCTCAGAGCGGCGAACCCCTCCACTTT.

This clonotype was observed many times. The V call is TRBV28, the J call TRBJ2-4; D is undetermined. The CDR3 runs to 14 residues. V dropped 5 bases and J dropped 3 bases, with 11 bases sitting between them. Germline values: CDR1 MDHEN, CDR2 SYDVKM. CDR3 residues: CASSGRYGKNIQYF. Here the CDR3 DNA reads TGTGCCAGCAGTGGACGGTACGGCAAAAACATTCAGTACTTC.

This clonotype was recorded a few times. The chain is built from TRBV20-1 and TRBJ2-1; D tentatively reads TRBD1 or TRBD2 (5 bases each). The ends were cut back, 5 bases at V and 8 bases at J, with 28 bases in the middle. There are 17 residues in the CDR3. Germline V CDR1 and CDR2: DFQATT, SNEGSKA (reference sequence). The CDR3 nucleotides read TGCAGTGCTGGGGACCGGGGTTACTCACCATGGTATGATGAGCAGTTCTTC. It specifies CSAGDRGYSPWYDEQFF.

The chain links TRBV29-1 to TRBJ2-7; TRBD2 might be the D (5 bases). This CDR3 has 14 residues. Germline CDR1 and CDR2: SQVTM and ANQGSEA. Trimming left V 0 bases short and J 3 bases short, with 12 bases between. CDR3 sequence (DNA): TGCAGCGTTGAAGACAGGCGGGCCGACTACGAGCAGTACTTC. Its protein product is CSVEDRRADYEQYF.

This clonotype was detected only a few times. The V gene is TRBV7-8, the J gene TRBJ2-1; 7 bases match TRBD2. Germline V gene data show CDR1 as SGHVS and CDR2 as FQNEAQ. The V and J ends lost 1 base and 5 bases, in that order; junction bases with no gene match: 5. CDR3 length: 15 amino acids. Written as DNA, the CDR3 is TGTGCCAGCAGCTTAGTCCGAAGCGGGAACAATGAGCAGTTCTTC. Translating it yields CASSLVRSGNNEQFF.

V gene TRBV6-6 combines with J gene TRBJ2-1; the match to TRBD2 covers 11 bases. In germline, CDR1 is MNHNY, CDR2 SVGAGI (reference sequence). V was pared by 2 bases and J by 9 bases, with 12 bases of the junction left unmatched. The CDR3 sequence is 17 residues long. This CDR3 is CASSYVYLAGGYSEQFF. CDR3 sequence (DNA): TGTGCCAGCAGTTACGTATACCTAGCGGGGGGCTATAGTGAGCAGTTCTTC.

This clonotype has a handful of counts. The CDR3 is CASSSNRGMNTEAFF. CDR3 coding DNA: TGTGCCAGCAGTTCTAACAGGGGAATGAACACTGAAGCTTTCTTT. The chain recombines TRBV12-3 or TRBV12-4 with TRBJ1-1; 7 bases agree with TRBD1. J lost 0 bases, V lost 4 bases, and 5 bases had no gene match. This CDR3 spans 15 amino acids.

This clonotype showed up many times. The V call is TRBV20-1, the J call TRBJ2-7; 8 nucleotides align to TRBD1. The trim removed 1 base at V and 0 bases at J, leaving 11 bases unmatched. There are 17 residues in the CDR3. The germline CDR1 and CDR2 sequences are DFQATT and SNEGSKA (reference sequence). This CDR3 is CSARAPSRDRTSYEQYF. DNA for the CDR3: TGCAGTGCTAGAGCCCCTTCCCGGGACAGGACCTCCTACGAGCAGTACTTC.

Of note for this clonotype: One junction end does not reproduce the germline sequence, and a read error may be involved. V is TRBV29-1 and J is TRBJ2-1, with D possibly matching TRBD1 (6 bases). Germline V gene lookup returns CDR1 SQVTM and CDR2 ANQGSEA. The CDR3 has 11 residues. CDR3 DNA sequence: TGCAGCGTCTCGACAGGAAATGAGCAGGTCTTC. Amino acid sequence: CSVSTGNEQVF.

Concerning this clonotype itself: This sequence may be a read error, since a much larger clone differs from it by one base. The V gene is TRBV29-1, the J gene TRBJ2-1, with D unresolved. This CDR3 comprises 12 residues. The germline CDR1 and CDR2 sequences are SQVTM and ANQGSEA. The CDR3 reads CSIENVYNEQFF. CDR3 DNA sequence: TGCAGCATTGAAAACGTTTACAATGAGCAGTTCTTC.

The chain uses TRBV28 and TRBJ1-5; D remains ambiguous. V was trimmed by 5 bases and J by 4 bases, leaving 15 bases between them. Germline-derived CDR1 and CDR2 are MDHEN and SYDVKM. CDR3 length equals 15 residues. CDR3 in DNA: TGTGCCAGCAGTCGAGGACGTCTCCTGAATCAGCCCCAGCATTTT. Encoded protein: CASSRGRLLNQPQHF.

As concerns this clonotype: A much larger clone differs by one base, so this may be a read error. The chain is built from TRBV6-5 and TRBJ1-2, with D possibly being TRBD1 (5 bases). The CDR3 is made up of 14 amino acids. The V end was cut by 6 bases, the J end by 8 bases, with 19 bases between. Germline-derived CDR1 and CDR2 are MNHEY and SVGAGI. CDR3 in amino acids: CASRRGGREGGYTF. Here the CDR3 DNA reads TGTGCCAGCAGGCGTGGGGGACGGGAAGGCGGCTACACCTTC.

The gene calls are TRBV5-1 and TRBJ1-1; the D is unclear. The V gene's germline CDR1 is SGHRS and CDR2 YFSETQ. The V end lost 1 base, the J end lost 6 bases, and 13 bases lay between the germline ends. This CDR3 has 14 amino acids. The CDR3 DNA follows: TGCGCCAGCAGCTTGAGGGCCGGTGTACCTGAAGCTTTCTTT. Residues: CASSLRAGVPEAFF.

This clonotype appeared many times. The rearrangement uses TRBV2 and TRBJ2-1; 7 nucleotides agree with TRBD2. Trimming took 5 bases from V and 8 from J; bases not matched to a gene: 12. Germline V gene data show CDR1 as SNHLY and CDR2 as FYNNEI. The CDR3 covers 15 residues. This chain's CDR3 is CASSWEGIHLDEQFF. In DNA, the CDR3 is TGTGCCAGCAGTTGGGAGGGGATCCACCTCGATGAGCAGTTCTTC.

The chain joins TRBV20-1 to TRBJ1-2; the match to TRBD1 covers 7 bases. V lost 8 bases, J lost 5 bases, and 5 bases stayed unmatched. The CDR3 is 11 amino acids. The germline V gene encodes CDR1 DFQATT and CDR2 SNEGSKA (reference sequence). The CDR3 bases are TGCAGTCCCCAGGGGGATTATGGCTACACCTTC. This sequence encodes CSPQGDYGYTF.

This chain connects TRBV9 to TRBJ2-1, with D possibly matching TRBD2 (6 bases). The CDR3 contains 14 residues. Trimming took 0 bases from V and 5 from J, leaving 9 bases between them. Germline V gene data show CDR1 as SGDLS and CDR2 as YYNGEE. The CDR3 spells CASSVGWGDNEQFF. CDR3 DNA sequence: TGTGCCAGCAGCGTAGGCTGGGGGGACAATGAGCAGTTCTTC.